This entry is about one TCR beta chain. This entry comes from a study of blood T cell repertoires in COVID-19. Whole-study context: Donors in the United States, Italy and Spain gave samples during acute or convalescent COVID-19. In each case, the material was cDNA or gDNA derived from T cells, B-cell-depleted T cells, or PBMCs.

TCRdb's copy holds only in-frame clones and misses some; the assay was immunoSEQ multiplex PCR. The repertoire holds 130,000 to 150,000 clones, with around 85% as singletons. This CDR3 is built from 15 residues. Germline CDR1 and CDR2: LGHNA and YNFKEQ. V was shortened by 4 bases and J by 0 bases, with 7 bases between the two germline ends. The chain carries TRBV4-2 and TRBJ2-6, with D uncertain. Sequences were obtained from peripheral blood. The TCR was taken from a woman in her fifties or sixties with COVID-19, enrolled during active disease. CDR3: CASSPQSSGANVLTF. CDR3 DNA: TGTGCCAGCAGCCCACAGAGCTCTGGGGCCAACGTCCTGACTTTC.